Below, one T cell receptor beta chain is given with its context. Its antigen is currently not known. Qualities for individual bases were not recorded, and no much larger clone is one base off. Library construction relied on 5' RACE. Sequencing was carried out with an Illumina HiSeq 2500. A second PCR of roughly 7 to 11 cycles was performed with a sample-barcoded 5' primer and a J-beta primer mix. Each TCR beta cDNA molecule received a unique molecular identifier from a template-switch 5' adaptor carrying 12 random nucleotides. At least 2.5 million CDR3-containing paired-end reads were obtained from each sample. All of the RNA was converted into first-strand cDNA using the Mint cDNA synthesis kit, with a TRBC-specific oligonucleotide serving as the primer. All cDNA was treated with uracil-DNA glycosylase and then went through a first 18-cycle PCR with the universal primers M1SS and BC2_uni_R. The authors' pipeline ran thus. For normalization, 1 million high-quality reads were randomly selected from each sample, with every read carrying a distinct molecular identifier. Reads with shared molecular identifiers were discarded instead of being binned into consensus sequences. MiTCR, run with a Q25 quality threshold and the strictest error-elimination algorithm, handled CDR3 identification, clonotype clustering and error correction. Lower-bound total TCR beta diversity was estimated with a nonparametric unseen species model using Euler transformation. TCRdb took the public reads, trimmed them with fastp at Q25, ran MiXCR for clone calling and kept in-frame beta chains. Each entry is one CDR3 protein sequence, shown with its most common DNA and genes. The V and J calls shown here were made by TCRdb, not taken from the authors' results. This sample lists some 550,000 distinct CDR3 sequences; around half were detected once. About 22% of the sample lies in the top ten.

This specimen belongs to a study of blood T cells in healthy people across ages (dated by TCRdb to 2015 to 2017). Regarding the complete study: In model experiments, roughly one uniquely barcoded TCR beta cDNA molecule per two T cells was captured by template switching. Donors were grouped into four age groups: young (average about 15 years), middle-aged (39), aged (roughly 67) and long-lived (approximately 81). The study analyzed two additional independent replicas of 1 million unique cDNA reads from the same blood draw for two donors, one aged 18 to 29 and one aged 80 or older. To avoid experimental bias, donors of different ages were randomly spread across the sequencing lanes. Age-related changes in TCR beta repertoire diversity were measured in the study by deep sequencing normalized with unique cDNA molecular identifiers.

What the study reported, not specific to this receptor: Estimates of total diversity based on one million sequenced T cells were regarded as lower bounds and as underestimates. The long-lived group showed more naive CD4+ T cells, fewer expanded clones and increased TCR diversity than the aged group, suggesting age selection. As age increased, observed TCR beta diversity per million T cells dropped in a roughly linear way, and a significant reduction was already evident by age roughly 40. Because the CMV infection status of the donors was unknown, age-related changes in expanded clonotypes may potentially have been confounded. Observed TCR beta diversity correlated strongly with the percentage of naive T cells measured by flow cytometry. Because profiling used bulk unsorted PBMCs, naive and antigen-experienced compartments could not be compared conclusively.

The donors were roughly 39 Caucasian individuals from Russia, aged 6 to 90 years, who were systemically healthy. Approximately 9.3 milliliters of peripheral blood were collected from each donor into EDTA-treated Vacutainer tubes. Ficoll-Paque density-gradient centrifugation was used to isolate PBMCs, with at least 6.5 million obtained per sample. Trizol reagent was used to extract total RNA from the PBMCs, yielding at least 6 micrograms per sample. The percentages of naive CD45RAhigh/CD27high T cells were determined by flow cytometry on a PBMC aliquot from every donor. This clonotype was obtained from a man older than 75 in good health. The sample was blood.

DNA sequence: TGCAGTGCCAGGACAGTACCTAATGAAAAACTGTTTTTT. Its amino acids are CSARTVPNEKLFF. Recombination linked TRBV20-1 to TRBJ1-4; the D segment could be TRBD1, given 6 matching bases. From its cysteine to its phenylalanine, the CDR3 spans 13 amino acids. Of all the DNA, just the CDR3 is kept, 39 bases in frame from base 1. Reading the germline V gene (reference sequence) gives CDR1 DFQATT and CDR2 SNEGSKA. The trim is 6 bases for V and 3 bases for J, with a gap of 11 bases between the germline ends.